The 29 T cell receptor beta chains in this list originate from one sample, sequenced in a study of blood T cell repertoires in COVID-19. Clones were sequenced by immunoSEQ multiplex PCR, and TCRdb holds only the in-frame ones, with some missing. The sample includes about 34,000 clones, about 92% of them seen just once. The source material was peripheral blood. These receptors originate from a man at least 80 years old with acute or convalescent COVID-19.

The DNA of the CDR3 is TGTGCCAGCAGCGGCGGGACTCCGCCGTACGAGCAGTACTTC. Translated: CASSGGTPPYEQYF. The chain carries TRBV9 and TRBJ2-7, with D possibly matching TRBD2 (6 bases). With 3 bases removed from V and 4 bases from J, the gap between germline ends came to 14 bases. This CDR3 has 14 amino acids. Per germline, CDR1 SGDLS and CDR2 YYNGEE.

This sequence joins TRBV5-1 and TRBJ1-1, with TRBD1 as a possible D gene (6 bases). Per the germline V gene, CDR1 is SGHRS and CDR2 is YFSETQ. Trimming pared 5 bases from V and 5 bases from J, leaving 16 bases between. The CDR3 length is 14 residues. This chain's CDR3 is CASSDRTIRTEAFF. In DNA, the CDR3 is TGCGCCAGCAGTGACAGGACGATTCGGACTGAAGCTTTCTTT.

The chain recombines TRBV7-2 with TRBJ1-2; 9 nucleotides match TRBD1. Trimming took 4 bases from V and 8 from J; bases not matched to a gene: 5. In germline, CDR1 is SGHTA, CDR2 FQGNSA. The CDR3 has 13 amino acids. CDR3 nucleotide sequence: TGTGCCAGCAGCTCCGGGACAGGGCGAGGCTACACCTTC. As protein: CASSSGTGRGYTF.

The chain links TRBV12-3 or TRBV12-4 to TRBJ1-6; D ambiguous. This CDR3 contains 13 residues. Trimming took 6 bases from V and 5 from J, leaving 8 bases between them. The CDR3 DNA reads as TGTGCCAGCAGGAGGATCGATAATTCACCCCTCCACTTT. As protein: CASRRIDNSPLHF.

V is TRBV10-3 and J is TRBJ2-2; D is possibly TRBD1 (6 bases). Germline V gene lookup returns CDR1 ENHRY and CDR2 SYGVKD. The CDR3 length is 19 residues. V shed 5 bases and J shed 1 base, with 23 bases lying between them. This CDR3 is CAISSLRNRVGRNTGELFF. The CDR3 nucleotides read TGTGCCATCAGTTCTCTAAGGAACAGGGTAGGGCGGAACACCGGGGAGCTGTTTTTT.

This chain links TRBV27 with TRBJ2-7, with 9 nucleotides matching TRBD2. Losses at the gene ends were 4 bases for V and 3 bases for J; bases not matched to a gene: 10. The CDR3 consists of 16 residues. Germline V gene sequence: CDR1 MNHEY, CDR2 SMNVEV (reference sequence). The chain's CDR3 is CASSSPWRGGLYEQYF. The CDR3 coding sequence is TGTGCCAGCAGTTCCCCCTGGCGGGGGGGCCTCTACGAGCAGTACTTC.

The rearrangement links TRBV4-2 to TRBJ1-2; D unclear. Trimming left V 4 bases short and J 4 bases short, with 13 bases between. CDR3 size: 14 residues. The germline gives CDR1 LGHNA, CDR2 YNFKEQ. The CDR3 sequence is CASSPGEGIYGYTF. In DNA form, the CDR3 reads TGTGCCAGCAGCCCTGGGGAGGGCATCTATGGCTACACCTTC.

V usage is TRBV2 and J usage is TRBJ2-3, with 7 bases matching TRBD1. The germline V gene has CDR1 SNHLY and CDR2 FYNNEI. The CDR3 is made up of 14 amino acids. V gave up 7 bases and J gave up 1 base; unmatched junction bases: 5. In DNA, the CDR3 is TGTGCCAGCATCCCCGACAGGGGCACAGATACGCAGTATTTT. Its translation: CASIPDRGTDTQYF.

The chain joins TRBV7-9 to TRBJ1-3; D is uncertain. This CDR3 is built from 14 residues. From germline, CDR1 is SEHNR and CDR2 FQNEAQ (reference sequence). V dropped 5 bases and J dropped 0 bases, with 8 bases sitting between them. CDR3 protein: CASSPLISGNTIYF. The CDR3 DNA is TGTGCCAGCAGCCCTTTAATCTCTGGAAACACCATATATTTT. The full variable domain, in which reference TRBV7-9 and TRBJ1-3 provide the parts outside the CDR3, is DTGVSQNPRHKITKRGQNVTFRCDPISEHNRLYWYRQTLGQGPEFLTYFQNEAQLEKSRLLSDRFSAERPKGSFSTLEIQRTEQGDSAMYLCASSPLISGNTIYFGEGSWLTVV.

V and J are TRBV27 and TRBJ1-6; D gene ambiguous. The CDR3 contains 16 residues. V was cut by 3 bases and J by 0 bases, with 9 bases left in between. Germline lookup yields CDR1 MNHEY and CDR2 SMNVEV (reference sequence). The chain's CDR3 is CASSLRASSYNSPLHF. CDR3 nucleotides: TGTGCCAGCAGTTTGAGGGCAAGCTCCTATAATTCACCCCTCCACTTT.

This chain uses TRBV5-1 with TRBJ2-5, with 8 bases fitting TRBD1. Unmatched junction bases numbered 9, after V lost 0 bases and J lost 5 bases. This CDR3 has 16 residues. Germline lookup yields CDR1 SGHRS and CDR2 YFSETQ. In nucleotides, the CDR3 is TGCGCCAGCAGCTTGGGATCGACAGGGGCGGGGGAGACCCAGTACTTC. It encodes CASSLGSTGAGETQYF.

The chain couples TRBV11-2 to TRBJ2-7, with D perhaps matching TRBD1 (6 bases). The CDR3 is 14 residues long. V was pared by 1 base and J by 2 bases, with 9 bases between. Germline V lookup: CDR1 SGHAT, CDR2 FQNNGV. CDR3 sequence reads: CASSLVSGAYEQYF. The CDR3 DNA sequence: TGTGCCAGCAGCTTAGTTTCAGGGGCCTACGAGCAGTACTTC.

The chain recombines TRBV5-1 with TRBJ2-7; 8 bases are shared with TRBD1. Germline-derived CDR1 and CDR2 are SGHRS and YFSETQ. The CDR3 length is 15 residues. Trimming removed 3 bases from V and 0 bases from J; junction bases left unmatched: 5. CDR3 DNA sequence: TGCGCCAGCAGCTCCCGGGACAGGATCTCCTACGAGCAGTACTTC. It translates to CASSSRDRISYEQYF.

The gene calls are TRBV7-2 and TRBJ1-2, with 8 bases fitting TRBD1. The ends lost 1 base at V and 12 bases at J; junction bases unmatched: 4. There are 12 residues in the CDR3. The germline V gene has CDR1 SGHTA and CDR2 FQGNSA. CDR3 sequence reads: CASSLGDRRNTF. CDR3 nucleotides: TGTGCCAGCAGCTTAGGGGACAGGAGAAACACCTTC.

The chain has TRBV18 and TRBJ1-6; D gene unclear. Germline CDR1 and CDR2: KGHSH and LQKENI. The CDR3 contains 17 residues. The germline V and J ends were trimmed by 4 bases and 2 bases, with 15 bases remaining between them. CDR3 residues: CASSREVRSPYNSPLHF. CDR3 nucleotide sequence: TGTGCCAGCTCACGCGAAGTAAGAAGCCCCTATAATTCACCCCTCCACTTT.

This rearrangement joins TRBV4-1 to TRBJ2-7; no reliable D call. Germline CDR1 MGHRA, CDR2 YSYEKL. Trimming removed 1 base from V and 1 base from J, with 8 bases in between. This CDR3 is 14 amino acids long. The CDR3 reads CASSQVFNSYEQYF. CDR3 sequence (DNA): TGCGCCAGCAGCCAAGTCTTTAATTCCTACGAGCAGTACTTC.

The chain joins TRBV7-3 to TRBJ1-1, with a tentative D call TRBD1 (6 bases). Trimming stripped 5 bases from V and 5 bases from J, with 12 bases between. The CDR3 contains 13 residues. Germline V lookup: CDR1 SGHTA, CDR2 FQGTGA. This chain's CDR3 is CASSVLQGTEAFF. The CDR3 nucleotides are TGTGCCAGCAGCGTCCTACAGGGAACTGAAGCTTTCTTT.

The V and J genes are TRBV12-3 or TRBV12-4 and TRBJ1-6; D remains ambiguous. The CDR3 runs 12 residues. Between the trimmed V and J ends, which lost 4 bases and 9 bases, there was a span of 7 bases. The CDR3 loop reads CASSSYLSPLHF. CDR3 sequence (DNA): TGTGCCAGCAGTTCCTATCTTTCACCCCTCCACTTT.

V gene TRBV21-1 combines with J gene TRBJ1-6. TRBV21-1 is recorded as a pseudogene. This CDR3 region has 16 residues. The CDR3 sequence: CASSAGGGEYNSPLHF. Written as DNA, the CDR3 is TGTGCCAGCTCTGCAGGTGGAGGGGAATATAATTCACCCCTCCACTTT.

The chain recombines TRBV30 with TRBJ1-1; D remains ambiguous. This CDR3 region has 13 residues. The germline gives CDR1 GTSNPN, CDR2 SVGIG (reference sequence). Trimming took 2 bases from V and 5 from J, leaving 12 bases between them. CDR3 amino acids: CAWSSGLRTEAFF. DNA for the CDR3: TGTGCCTGGAGTTCTGGGTTGAGGACTGAAGCTTTCTTT.

The chain links TRBV2 to TRBJ2-7; TRBD2 aligns across 7 bases. The CDR3 is 14 residues long. Germline-derived CDR1 and CDR2 are SNHLY and FYNNEI. V shed 6 bases and J 3 bases; nucleotides not matched to a gene: 8. The CDR3 region has the DNA TGTGCCAGCAGGGGAGGGAGTTTGAGCTACGAGCAGTACTTC. It codes for CASRGGSLSYEQYF.

Written as DNA, the CDR3 is TGTGCCAGCAGTCATACCGCCGGGGCCTACGAGCAGTACTTC. It encodes CASSHTAGAYEQYF. The chain employs TRBV6-5 and TRBJ2-7, with a tentative D call TRBD2 (5 bases). The CDR3 is 14 residues long. Trimming shortened V by 5 bases and J by 2 bases, and 13 bases separated the two germline ends. Germline V gene data show CDR1 as MNHEY and CDR2 as SVGAGI.

This clone was detected only once. A junction end diverges from the germline sequence, so it may reflect a read error. The chain carries TRBV5-4 and TRBJ2-3; 9 nucleotides match TRBD2. Per the germline V gene, CDR1 is SGHNT and CDR2 is YYREEE (reference sequence). The CDR3 runs 15 residues. The CDR3 bases are TGTGCCAGCAGCTTGGGGAGCGGGGGGTTGGATATGCAGTATTTT. Protein sequence: CASSLGSGGLDMQYF.

This clone came up once. V is TRBV24-1 and J is TRBJ2-5; D perhaps matches TRBD1 (6 bases). CDR3 length equals 12 residues. The V and J ends lost 8 bases and 3 bases respectively, with 9 bases between them. CDR1 and CDR2 (germline): KGHDR, SFDVKD. The DNA of the CDR3 is TGTGCCACCAAGGACAGTAAAGAGACCCAGTACTTC. Translated: CATKDSKETQYF.

This clone appeared once. The chain carries TRBV5-6 and TRBJ1-2; TRBD1 agrees at 7 bases. Trimming removed 4 bases from V and 3 bases from J; junction bases left unmatched: 6. The CDR3 extends over 14 amino acids. Germline CDR1 SGHDT, CDR2 YYEEEE. CDR3 bases: TGTGCCAGCAGCCCGACAGGGCTGCACTATGGCTACACCTTC. Its translation: CASSPTGLHYGYTF.

This chain joins TRBV18 and TRBJ1-6; D is uncertain. The V gene's germline CDR1 is KGHSH and CDR2 LQKENI. With 4 bases removed from V and 3 bases from J, the gap between germline ends came to 7 bases. The length of the CDR3 is 14 residues. The CDR3 DNA reads as TGTGCCAGCTCACTGGGCAGCTATAATTCACCCCTCCACTTT. Protein sequence: CASSLGSYNSPLHF.

This chain connects TRBV7-3 to TRBJ2-3; 13 nucleotides align to TRBD2. After removal of 6 bases from V and 4 bases from J, the junction contained 10 bases not matched to a gene. CDR3 length: 17 residues. CDR1 is SGHTA, CDR2 FQGTGA, per germline. The CDR3: CASSPAPLAGGADTQYF. CDR3 nucleotide sequence: TGTGCCAGCAGTCCAGCCCCACTAGCGGGGGGGGCAGATACGCAGTATTTT.

The chain is built from TRBV28 and TRBJ1-2; 7 bases map to TRBD1. Losses at the gene ends were 5 bases for V and 3 bases for J; bases not matched to a gene: 9. From germline, CDR1 is MDHEN and CDR2 SYDVKM. The CDR3 is 15 residues long. CDR3 nucleotides: TGTGCCAGCAGTCCACCACAGGGGCGGTACTATGGCTACACCTTC. It encodes CASSPPQGRYYGYTF.

This chain uses TRBV27 with TRBJ1-1, with no clear D. V shed 3 bases and J shed 6 bases, with 11 bases lying between them. This CDR3 spans 13 amino acids. CDR1 MNHEY and CDR2 SMNVEV come from the germline V gene (reference sequence). CDR3 bases: TGTGCCAGCAGTTTCCAGTTTCCAGCTGAAGCTTTCTTT. This encodes CASSFQFPAEAFF.